Presented here are 6 T cell receptor beta chains from one specimen sequenced in a study of OX40 agonist ivuxolimab in advanced cancers. Produced via immunoSEQ multiplex PCR; TCRdb's table is partial and in-frame only. Of 50,000 to 75,000 clones in the sample, 70% to 90% were seen once. The specimen comprised CD4+ or CD8+ T cells sorted from blood, sampled in a trial of the OX40 agonist ivuxolimab. The receptors come from an adult with an advanced solid tumor such as melanoma, head and neck, liver or kidney cancer.

This chain links TRBV27 with TRBJ1-3; no clear D. Trimming removed 5 bases from V and 4 bases from J, with 9 bases in between. Germline V gene data show CDR1 as MNHEY and CDR2 as SMNVEV (reference sequence). The CDR3 sequence is 13 residues long. The CDR3 DNA reads TGTGCCAGCAGTAGGCAGCCAGGAAACACCATATATTTT. It yields the protein CASSRQPGNTIYF.

This sequence joins TRBV30 and TRBJ2-1, with D tentatively TRBD2 (6 bases). This CDR3 comprises 11 residues. Per germline, CDR1 GTSNPN and CDR2 SVGIG (reference sequence). V was trimmed by 3 bases and J by 9 bases, leaving 9 bases between them. CDR3 nucleotide sequence: TGTGCCTGGAGAACCGGGAGTGAGCAGTTCTTC. Encoded protein: CAWRTGSEQFF.

V gene TRBV29-1 combines with J gene TRBJ1-4; D might be TRBD1 (5 bases). V lost 6 bases to trimming and J lost 0 bases, with 11 bases between them. The CDR3 runs to 14 residues. Germline assignment: CDR1 SQVTM and CDR2 ANQGSEA. The CDR3 DNA follows: TGCAGCGTCCGACAGTCTGCAACTAATGAAAAACTGTTTTTT. Protein sequence: CSVRQSATNEKLFF.

The chain is built from TRBV19 and TRBJ2-5, with D tentatively TRBD1 (5 bases). The CDR3 contains 16 residues. The V end lost 8 bases, the J end lost 1 base, and 20 bases lay between the germline ends. Germline V CDR1 and CDR2: LNHDA, SQIVND (reference sequence). CDR3 coding DNA: TGTGCCAGTTCCGGCCGGATAGGGGCCGCCCAAGAGACCCAGTACTTC. It specifies CASSGRIGAAQETQYF.

A few counts support this clone. The chain is built from TRBV6-1 and TRBJ1-1, with D perhaps matching TRBD1 (5 bases). This CDR3 is built from 13 residues. V lost 8 bases to trimming and J lost 2 bases, with 12 bases between them. Looked up from germline, CDR1 is MNHNS and CDR2 is SASEGT. CDR3 DNA sequence: TGTGCCAGCTCCAGGGTTTTCAACACTGAAGCTTTCTTT. It specifies CASSRVFNTEAFF.

This chain uses TRBV5-4 with TRBJ2-3; a possible D gene is TRBD1 (6 bases). There are 14 residues in the CDR3. The germline V and J ends were trimmed by 4 bases and 0 bases, with 9 bases remaining between them. Per germline, CDR1 SGHNT and CDR2 YYREEE (reference sequence). The CDR3: CASSQDSSTDTQYF. CDR3 in DNA: TGTGCCAGCAGCCAGGACAGTAGCACAGATACGCAGTATTTT.